These 28 T cell receptor beta chains were sequenced from one sample in a study of blood T cell repertoires in COVID-19. TCRdb's table, derived via immunoSEQ multiplex PCR, lists solely in-frame clones and lacks some. The sample lists over 65,000 clones; 87% were seen once. The sample taken for sequencing was peripheral blood. Receptor source: a human donor in a cohort sampled during active COVID-19.

The chain links TRBV28 to TRBJ2-7; 14 bases line up with TRBD2. Germline-derived CDR1 and CDR2 are MDHEN and SYDVKM. The CDR3 sequence is 18 residues long. The V gene end was trimmed by 5 bases and the J gene end by 3 bases; junction bases not matched to a gene: 12. For the CDR3, the DNA is TGTGCCAGCAGTCCTACGGGACTAGCGGGAGTCGGTGGCTACGAGCAGTACTTC. Protein product: CASSPTGLAGVGGYEQYF.

V and J are TRBV28 and TRBJ2-7, with a possible D match to TRBD2 (5 bases). The germline V gene encodes CDR1 MDHEN and CDR2 SYDVKM. CDR3 length equals 17 residues. The germline V and J ends were trimmed by 3 bases and 5 bases, with 23 bases remaining between them. CDR3 bases: TGTGCCAGCAGTTTCCCGGGGTTGGGAGCCGGTGGTCACGAGCAGTACTTC. It specifies CASSFPGLGAGGHEQYF.

The chain employs TRBV19 and TRBJ2-3, with D possibly TRBD2 on 7 matching bases. V lost 10 bases, J lost 1 base, and 18 bases lay in between. This CDR3 has 15 residues. CDR1 is LNHDA, CDR2 SQIVND, per germline (reference sequence). CDR3 in amino acids: CATQQGGSGTDTQYF. The CDR3 DNA is TGTGCCACCCAACAGGGCGGGAGTGGCACAGATACGCAGTATTTT.

The rearrangement links TRBV10-3 to TRBJ2-3; a weak D match, TRBD2 (5 bases). In germline, CDR1 is ENHRY, CDR2 SYGVKD. Trimming took 4 bases from V and 2 from J, leaving 10 bases between them. This CDR3 spans 14 amino acids. The CDR3, as DNA: TGTGCCATCAGTGGTCGAGGGTTCACAGATACGCAGTATTTT. Translated, it gives CAISGRGFTDTQYF.

The chain links TRBV27 to TRBJ1-5; D may be TRBD1 (6 bases). The V gene's germline CDR1 is MNHEY and CDR2 SMNVEV (reference sequence). The V end was cut by 8 bases, the J end by 2 bases, with 16 bases between. CDR3 length: 15 amino acids. The CDR3 sequence is CASGQGPPGNQPQHF. The CDR3 coding sequence is TGTGCCAGCGGTCAGGGGCCCCCAGGCAATCAGCCCCAGCATTTT.

The chain joins TRBV7-6 to TRBJ2-1; TRBD2 matches at 11 bases. The CDR3 consists of 16 residues. CDR1 and CDR2 (germline): SGHVS, FNYEAQ. Trimming took 5 bases from V and 7 from J; bases not matched to a gene: 10. CDR3 protein: CASSPRSGRALNEQFF. CDR3 coding DNA: TGTGCCAGCAGCCCCCGTAGCGGGAGGGCTCTGAATGAGCAGTTCTTC.

The table lists this clone with a count of one. The genes are TRBV2 and TRBJ1-1; 7 bases agree with TRBD1. Losses at the gene ends were 10 bases for V and 4 bases for J; bases not matched to a gene: 6. Germline V lookup: CDR1 SNHLY, CDR2 FYNNEI. CDR3 length: 12 residues. For the CDR3, the DNA is TGTGCCACGAAGGGACAGCCCACTGAAGCTTTCTTT. Encoded protein: CATKGQPTEAFF.

This CDR3 reads CASSPSGSGKDSPLHF. The CDR3 DNA reads TGTGCCAGCAGCCCCTCTGGGTCAGGGAAGGATTCACCCCTCCACTTT. This rearrangement joins TRBV9 to TRBJ1-6; perhaps TRBD1 as D (5 bases). Germline lookup yields CDR1 SGDLS and CDR2 YYNGEE. Trimming left V 4 bases short and J 8 bases short, with 19 bases between. The CDR3 totals 16 residues.

V is TRBV28 and J is TRBJ2-7; D not resolved. CDR1 and CDR2 (germline): MDHEN, SYDVKM. Deletions cut 8 bases from V and 0 bases from J, with 11 bases between. CDR3 length: 13 amino acids. The CDR3 reads CASHETSSYEQYF. CDR3 sequence (DNA): TGTGCCAGCCACGAGACAAGCTCCTACGAGCAGTACTTC.

The V gene is TRBV29-1, the J gene TRBJ2-7; 11 bases fit TRBD2. In germline, CDR1 is SQVTM, CDR2 ANQGSEA. V lost 4 bases to trimming and J lost 9 bases; unmatched junction nucleotides: 17. The CDR3 loop spans 16 amino acids. As DNA, the CDR3 is TGCAGCGTTGTTTTAGCGGGAGGGTCGGAGGCTACGAGGCAGTACTTC. Translated: CSVVLAGGSEATRQYF.

The genes are TRBV28 and TRBJ2-1; possibly TRBD2 for D (5 bases). Trimming pared 5 bases from V and 3 bases from J, leaving 17 bases between. The CDR3 loop spans 16 amino acids. The germline V gene encodes CDR1 MDHEN and CDR2 SYDVKM. The CDR3 DNA sequence: TGTGCCAGCAGTATCTCGAAAGGGAGAGACTACAATGAGCAGTTCTTC. It translates to CASSISKGRDYNEQFF.

The V and J genes are TRBV7-2 and TRBJ1-5; weak D call: TRBD1 (5 bases). The V end was cut by 5 bases, the J end by 4 bases, with 18 bases between. The germline V gene encodes CDR1 SGHTA and CDR2 FQGNSA. This CDR3 is built from 16 residues. The DNA of the CDR3 is TGTGCCAGCAGCCCCGGGGGAGGGGAGGGAAATCAGCCCCAGCATTTT. The encoded protein is CASSPGGGEGNQPQHF. Full variable domain (rest looked up from reference TRBV7-2 and TRBJ1-5): GAGVSQSPSNKVTEKGKDVELRCDPISGHTALYWYRQSLGQGLEFLIYFQGNSAPDKSGLPSDRFSAERTGGSVSTLTIQRTQQEDSAVYLCASSPGGGEGNQPQHFGDGTRLSIL.

The rearrangement uses TRBV7-8 and TRBJ1-3; a possible D gene is TRBD1 (5 bases). The CDR3 length is 16 residues. V gave up 5 bases and J gave up 8 bases, with 22 bases separating them. Germline CDR1 reads SGHVS; CDR2 reads FQNEAQ. The CDR3 DNA follows: TGTGCCAGCAGCCTCGGAGGGGCCTGGGAGGTAGACACCATATATTTT. Translation: CASSLGGAWEVDTIYF.

The gene calls are TRBV2 and TRBJ2-2, with 9 bases identical to TRBD2. The CDR3 has 14 amino acids. Germline CDR1 is SNHLY and CDR2 is FYNNEI. V lost 8 bases, J lost 4 bases, and 5 bases stayed unmatched. In DNA, the CDR3 is TGTGCCAGCCTGGGACTAGCCAGCACCGGGGAGCTGTTTTTT. It is translated as CASLGLASTGELFF.

The CDR3 protein is CASSLGTSLHEQYF. CDR3 coding DNA: TGTGCCAGCAGTTTAGGGACTAGCCTCCACGAGCAGTACTTC. This chain uses TRBV28 with TRBJ2-7, with 9 positions matching TRBD2. The CDR3 loop spans 14 amino acids. The J segment lost 5 bases and the V segment lost 2 bases, leaving 4 bases of the junction unmatched. In germline, CDR1 is MDHEN, CDR2 SYDVKM.

This chain connects TRBV3-1 (or the pseudogene TRBV3-2) to TRBJ2-1, with 9 bases lining up with TRBD2. The length of the CDR3 is 16 residues. V dropped 3 bases and J dropped 6; count of bases not matched to a gene: 9. The germline V gene encodes CDR1 LGHDT and CDR2 YNNKEL (reference sequence). In DNA form, the CDR3 reads TGTGCCAGCAGCCATCACGTGACTAGCGGTTTCAATGAGCAGTTCTTC. It codes for CASSHHVTSGFNEQFF.

The genes are TRBV2 and TRBJ2-5; the D gene is possibly TRBD2 (6 bases). The CDR3 runs to 11 residues. Trimming removed 6 bases at V and 7 bases at J, with 9 bases between. Germline assignment: CDR1 SNHLY and CDR2 FYNNEI. The CDR3 region is CASSVSGTQYF. DNA for the CDR3: TGTGCCAGCAGCGTTAGCGGGACCCAGTACTTC. The variable domain in full, with the rest retrieved from reference TRBV2 and TRBJ2-5, is EPEVTQTPSHQVTQMGQEVILRCVPISNHLYFYWYRQILGQKVEFLVSFYNNEISEKSEIFDDQFSVERPDGSNFTLKIRSTKLEDSAMYFCASSVSGTQYFGPGTRLLVL.

Only one count was recorded for this clone. The chain employs TRBV12-3 or TRBV12-4 and TRBJ1-1, with D perhaps TRBD1 (5 bases). The CDR3 extends over 13 amino acids. The V gene lost 7 bases and the J gene lost 1 base, with 10 bases spanning the gap. DNA for the CDR3: TGTGCCAGCACCTTTCAGGGGAACACTGAAGCTTTCTTT. It encodes CASTFQGNTEAFF.

This chain joins TRBV12-3 or TRBV12-4 and TRBJ1-2; perhaps TRBD1 as D (5 bases). The CDR3 contains 12 residues. The V gene lost 3 bases and the J gene lost 6 bases, with 8 bases spanning the gap. The CDR3 nucleotides read TGTGCCAGCAGTTTGGCAGGGCATGGCTACACCTTC. Amino acid sequence: CASSLAGHGYTF.

The J gene is TRBJ1-5, the V gene TRBV27; a possible D gene is TRBD1 (6 bases). The germline V gene encodes CDR1 MNHEY and CDR2 SMNVEV (reference sequence). Trimming cost V 1 base and J 6 bases, with 7 bases left between them. The CDR3 consists of 13 residues. This CDR3 is CASSLLGAQPQHF. As DNA, the CDR3 is TGTGCCAGCAGTTTATTGGGGGCTCAGCCCCAGCATTTT.

The chain employs TRBV27 and TRBJ2-7; TRBD1 matches at 10 bases. This CDR3 contains 13 residues. J lost 7 bases, V lost 6 bases, and 6 bases had no gene match. Germline V gene lookup returns CDR1 MNHEY and CDR2 SMNVEV (reference sequence). In DNA form, the CDR3 reads TGTGCCAGCAGGCGACAGGGGGCTGGAGAGCAGTACTTC. Translation: CASRRQGAGEQYF.

This rearrangement joins TRBV24-1 to TRBJ2-1; D uncertain. CDR3 length: 16 amino acids. With 4 bases removed from V and 0 bases from J, the gap between germline ends came to 12 bases. Per the germline V gene, CDR1 is KGHDR and CDR2 is SFDVKD. The CDR3 here is CATSDPMTFSYNEQFF. The CDR3 region has the DNA TGTGCCACCAGTGACCCAATGACTTTCTCCTACAATGAGCAGTTCTTC.

This chain uses TRBV11-2 with TRBJ1-3, with TRBD1 identical over 7 bases. CDR3 length: 15 amino acids. Unmatched junction bases numbered 5, after V lost 4 bases and J lost 2 bases. Germline assignment: CDR1 SGHAT and CDR2 FQNNGV. CDR3: CASSSVGTAGNTIYF. The CDR3 DNA follows: TGTGCCAGCAGCTCGGTCGGGACAGCTGGAAACACCATATATTTT.

There are a few counts of this clone. The chain is built from TRBV7-8 and TRBJ1-3; D unclear. Trimming shortened V by 8 bases and J by 0 bases, and 8 bases separated the two germline ends. The CDR3 loop spans 13 amino acids. Germline values: CDR1 SGHVS, CDR2 FQNEAQ. Written as DNA, the CDR3 is TGTGCCAGCGGACTGAGCTCTGGAAACACCATATATTTT. This encodes CASGLSSGNTIYF. The full variable domain, with the rest looked up from reference TRBV7-8 and TRBJ1-3, is GAGVSQSPRYKVAKRGQDVALRCDPISGHVSLFWYQQALGQGPEFLTYFQNEAQLDKSGLPSDRFFAERPEGSVSTLKIQRTQQEDSAVYLCASGLSSGNTIYFGEGSWLTVV.

The chain joins TRBV16 to TRBJ2-1; 8 positions match TRBD2. After removal of 1 base from V and 6 bases from J, the junction contained 8 bases not matched to a gene. This CDR3 is 16 amino acids long. Germline V gives CDR1 KGHSY, CDR2 FQNENV. The DNA for the CDR3 is TGTGCCAGCAGCCAATTGGAGACTAGCGATTCCAATGAGCAGTTCTTC. Translating gives CASSQLETSDSNEQFF.

The chain employs TRBV18 and TRBJ1-5, with 7 bases fitting TRBD1. The CDR3 is 15 residues long. Trimming cost V 6 bases and J 6 bases; bases outside gene matches: 11. Germline V CDR1 and CDR2: KGHSH, LQKENI. DNA of the CDR3: TGTGCCAGCTCCCTTAACAGGGGTCTTCGTCAGCCCCAGCATTTT. This sequence encodes CASSLNRGLRQPQHF.

The V call is TRBV28, the J call TRBJ1-2; 12 nucleotides line up with TRBD1. Germline V CDR1 and CDR2: MDHEN, SYDVKM. This CDR3 has 15 residues. J was trimmed by 4 bases and V by 7 bases; bases with no gene match: 7. The CDR3 region has the DNA TGTGCCAGCATCCGCGGGACAGGGGGCCTCTATGGCTACACCTTC. Its protein product is CASIRGTGGLYGYTF.

This clone is medium-sized by share. The chain couples TRBV7-6 to TRBJ1-1; no clear D gene. From germline, CDR1 is SGHVS and CDR2 FNYEAQ. This CDR3 is built from 13 residues. The V end was cut by 1 base, the J end by 6 bases, with 9 bases between. The CDR3 DNA reads TGTGCCAGCAGCTTAGTCCCCGGGGCTGAAGCTTTCTTT. Residues: CASSLVPGAEAFF.